A selection of T cell receptor beta chains follows, all from one sample in a study of T cells in Graves' hyperthyroidism and ophthalmopathy. Each CDR3 protein is one row after TCRdb ran MiXCR on the multiplex PCR reads. The sample carries 300,000 or so distinct CDR3 sequences, roughly 23% recorded once. The specimen sequenced was blood. These receptors were obtained from a woman between 50 and 59 years old with Graves' hyperthyroidism. CDR3s include the opening cysteine and the closing phenylalanine or tryptophan. A D gene is named only where the DNA matches it firmly. Some rows have no size entry. The others give once, few or many, or a class for an expanded clone.

j_call: TRBJ2-5; clone_size: NA; d_call: NA; v_call: TRBV7-9; cdr3_aa: CASSSNRVRETQYF; cdr3_nt: TGTGCCAGCAGCTCTAACAGGGTTAGGGAGACCCAGTACTTC
j_call: TRBJ1-1; clone_size: many; d_call: TRBD1; v_call: TRBV7-8; cdr3_aa: CASSGGGAGEAFF; cdr3_nt: TGTGCCAGCAGCGGAGGGGGCGCAGGTGAAGCTTTCTTT
j_call: TRBJ1-1; clone_size: many; d_call: TRBD1; v_call: TRBV6-6; cdr3_aa: CASSYRQGSGLNTEAFF; cdr3_nt: TGTGCCAGCAGTTACCGACAGGGAAGTGGGCTGAACACTGAAGCTTTCTTT
j_call: TRBJ2-1; clone_size: NA; d_call: NA; v_call: TRBV28; cdr3_aa: CASTTTTTSINEQFF; cdr3_nt: TGTGCCAGCACTACAACGACTACGTCGATCAATGAGCAGTTCTTC
j_call: TRBJ1-1; clone_size: many; d_call: NA; v_call: TRBV18; cdr3_aa: CASSTNEGQFTEAFF; cdr3_nt: TGTGCCAGCTCTACCAACGAGGGGCAGTTCACTGAAGCTTTCTTT
j_call: TRBJ2-7; clone_size: NA; d_call: NA; v_call: TRBV12-3/TRBV12-4; cdr3_aa: CASSRLREQYF; cdr3_nt: TGTGCCAGCAGCCGGTTAAGAGAGCAGTACTTC
j_call: TRBJ1-2; clone_size: many; d_call: TRBD1; v_call: TRBV28; cdr3_aa: CASSRGQGGAYTF; cdr3_nt: TGTGCCAGCAGTCGGGGACAGGGGGGTGCCTACACCTTC
j_call: TRBJ1-1; clone_size: many; d_call: NA; v_call: TRBV29-1; cdr3_aa: CSVRRDTSSNTEAFF; cdr3_nt: TGCAGCGTTCGGCGGGACACCAGTTCGAACACTGAAGCTTTCTTT
j_call: TRBJ2-3; clone_size: many; d_call: NA; v_call: TRBV27; cdr3_aa: CASMAGLGNTQYF; cdr3_nt: TGTGCCAGCATGGCGGGCCTGGGGAATACGCAGTATTTT
j_call: TRBJ2-3; clone_size: many; d_call: NA; v_call: TRBV5-1; cdr3_aa: CASSLAGGTSSRGDTQYF; cdr3_nt: TGCGCCAGCAGCTTGGCTGGGGGGACGTCATCCCGGGGGGATACGCAGTATTTT
j_call: TRBJ1-2; clone_size: few; d_call: TRBD1; v_call: TRBV9; cdr3_aa: CASSVGTGGKGYTF; cdr3_nt: TGTGCCAGCAGCGTGGGGACAGGGGGCAAGGGCTACACCTTC
j_call: TRBJ2-7; clone_size: few; d_call: NA; v_call: TRBV4-2; cdr3_aa: CASSQALGSPYEQYF; cdr3_nt: TGTGCCAGCAGCCAAGCGCTCGGGAGCCCCTACGAGCAGTACTTC
j_call: TRBJ2-4; clone_size: many; d_call: NA; v_call: TRBV7-9; cdr3_aa: CASSLRELAKNIQYF; cdr3_nt: TGTGCCAGCAGCTTAAGGGAATTAGCCAAAAACATTCAGTACTTC
j_call: TRBJ1-1; clone_size: many; d_call: NA; v_call: TRBV2; cdr3_aa: CASSPRGGMNTEAFF; cdr3_nt: TGTGCCAGCAGTCCACGGGGTGGTATGAACACTGAAGCTTTCTTT
j_call: TRBJ1-1; clone_size: many; d_call: TRBD1; v_call: TRBV18; cdr3_aa: CASSRQGGLNTEAFF; cdr3_nt: TGTGCCAGCTCGCGACAGGGGGGTTTGAACACTGAAGCTTTCTTT
j_call: TRBJ2-3; clone_size: many; d_call: TRBD2; v_call: TRBV28; cdr3_aa: CASGLAGTTDTQYF; cdr3_nt: TGTGCCAGCGGTTTAGCGGGGACCACAGATACGCAGTATTTT
j_call: TRBJ2-3; clone_size: NA; d_call: NA; v_call: TRBV6-1; cdr3_aa: CASSLRVHSDTQYF; cdr3_nt: TGTGCCAGCAGTCTACGGGTACATTCGGATACGCAGTATTTT
j_call: TRBJ1-5; clone_size: few; d_call: NA; v_call: TRBV6-5; cdr3_aa: CASSFRPLGTSDQPQHF; cdr3_nt: TGTGCCAGCAGTTTCCGACCCTTGGGGACCTCCGATCAGCCCCAGCATTTT
j_call: TRBJ2-5; clone_size: many; d_call: NA; v_call: TRBV18; cdr3_aa: CASSPPGETQYF; cdr3_nt: TGTGCCAGCTCACCACCGGGGGAGACCCAGTACTTC
j_call: TRBJ1-3; clone_size: many; d_call: NA; v_call: TRBV15; cdr3_aa: CATSRDGGSGNTIYF; cdr3_nt: TGTGCCACCAGCAGAGATGGGGGGTCTGGAAACACCATATATTTT